This T cell receptor beta chain comes out of a study of T cell responses to AZD1222 COVID-19 vaccine. Germline values: CDR1 SEHNR, CDR2 FQNEAQ (reference sequence). This CDR3 contains 16 residues. Trimming cost V 1 base and J 11 bases, with 23 bases left between them. TCRdb's copy holds only in-frame clones and misses some; the assay was immunoSEQ multiplex PCR. The sample lists 140,000 to 150,000 clones, over 75% seen once, with approximately 1.5% in the top ten. Whole-study findings and limits: The donor group comprised mostly white British people and more females; the analysis possibly underestimated clonal diversity. Regions 160-218 and 743-854 dominated among vaccine-associated CD4 TCRs spanning spike.

With respect to this clone: Its antigen is still unknown.

Sequenced material: peripheral blood, taken on day 0 of AZD1222 vaccination. This clonotype originated in an adult in good health. The rearrangement links TRBV7-9 to TRBJ1-1; tentative D call: TRBD1 (5 bases). The CDR3 loop is CASSLEGFGVPGDAFF. CDR3 nucleotides: TGTGCCAGCAGCTTAGAGGGTTTCGGAGTTCCCGGGGACGCTTTCTTT.